What follows are 13 T cell receptor beta chains derived from one specimen sequenced in a study of T cells in Graves' hyperthyroidism and ophthalmopathy (dated by TCRdb to between 2018 and 2021). The method behind the library was multiplex PCR. The sample was run on an Illumina HiSeq 2000. The TCR beta CDR3 regions were amplified from RNA transcripts. For the first round of RT-PCR on the TCR CDR3, the HTBI primer set was used together with the Qiagen OneStep RT-PCR kit. TCRdb reprocessed the public reads (quality trimming at Q25 with fastp, clone calling with MiXCR) and kept in-frame beta chains. Rows are unified per CDR3 protein, each entry keeping the most common DNA and genes. In this sample the table shows 410,000 or so distinct CDR3 sequences, roughly 14% of which occur a single time. Around 14% of the sample is in the top ten clones. Sequencing was carried out using blood. All receptors derive from a man aged 18 to 30 with Graves' ophthalmopathy.

This clonotype was found a few times. V usage is TRBV20-1 and J usage is TRBJ2-7; D ambiguous. Per germline, CDR1 DFQATT and CDR2 SNEGSKA (reference sequence). The length of the CDR3 is 11 residues. The V end lost 6 bases, the J end lost 2 bases, and 8 bases lay between the germline ends. CDR3 in amino acids: CSASQPYEQYF. The CDR3 DNA is TGCAGTGCGTCACAGCCCTACGAGCAGTACTTC.

This clonotype has a handful of counts. The chain joins TRBV12-3 or TRBV12-4 to TRBJ1-1; 7 bases match TRBD1. The CDR3 has 14 residues. V lost 3 bases and J lost 8; bases outside the gene matches: 9. CDR3 in amino acids: CASSLAQGVAEAFF. The CDR3 DNA follows: TGTGCCAGCAGTTTGGCCCAGGGGGTCGCCGAAGCTTTCTTT.

The rearrangement uses TRBV10-3 and TRBJ1-3; tentatively, D is TRBD1 (6 bases). CDR3 length equals 14 residues. The germline V gene has CDR1 ENHRY and CDR2 SYGVKD. V dropped 7 bases and J dropped 5 bases, with 15 bases sitting between them. CDR3: CAITEGEGRNTIYF. DNA of the CDR3: TGTGCCATCACCGAGGGGGAGGGTCGAAACACCATATATTTT.

This clonotype was picked up many times. The V call is TRBV7-2, the J call TRBJ2-3; tentative D call: TRBD1 (6 bases). CDR1 and CDR2 from the germline V gene are SGHTA and FQGNSA. With 7 bases removed from V and 2 bases from J, the gap between germline ends came to 13 bases. CDR3 length: 14 residues. CDR3 sequence: CASINQGYTDTQYF. Written as DNA, the CDR3 is TGTGCCAGCATCAACCAGGGGTACACAGATACGCAGTATTTT. Together with reference TRBV7-2 and TRBJ2-3, the CDR3 gives the full variable domain: GAGVSQSPSNKVTEKGKDVELRCDPISGHTALYWYRQSLGQGLEFLIYFQGNSAPDKSGLPSDRFSAERTGGSVSTLTIQRTQQEDSAVYLCASINQGYTDTQYFGPGTRLTVL.

V gene TRBV28 combines with J gene TRBJ2-7; 8 bases agree with TRBD2. This CDR3 region has 11 residues. V dropped 8 bases and J dropped 7; count of bases not matched to a gene: 4. The V gene's germline CDR1 is MDHEN and CDR2 SYDVKM. The CDR3 reads CASRGGKEQYF. In DNA form, the CDR3 reads TGTGCCAGCCGGGGGGGGAAGGAGCAGTACTTC.

In this sample, this clonotype turned up many times. The V call is TRBV11-3, the J call TRBJ1-4; no firm D call. CDR3 size: 15 residues. V was cut by 4 bases and J by 3 bases, with 12 bases left in between. CDR1 is SGHNT and CDR2 is YENEEA in the germline V gene. The chain's CDR3 is CASSYNPTPNEKLFF. The CDR3 nucleotides are TGTGCCAGCAGCTACAATCCTACTCCTAATGAAAAACTGTTTTTT.

This clonotype showed up just once. This could be a read error, since a much larger clone is one nucleotide away. The rearrangement links TRBV6-2 or TRBV6-3 to TRBJ1-5; D not certain. CDR1 is MNHEY, CDR2 SVGEGT, per germline. The CDR3 covers 14 residues. The CDR3, as DNA: TGTGCCACCCAACTCTTGGATAGCGATCAGCCCCAGCATTTT. This gives the protein CATQLLDSDQPQHF.

The chain combines TRBV5-5 with TRBJ2-1; 9 bases fit TRBD2. This CDR3 spans 18 amino acids. V was pared by 2 bases and J by 2 bases, with 11 bases of the junction left unmatched. CDR1 is SGHKS, CDR2 YYEKEE, per germline (reference sequence). CDR3 DNA: TGTGCCAGCAGCTTCCTAGCGGGGAAGACTTTGACCTACAATGAGCAGTTCTTC. Translation gives CASSFLAGKTLTYNEQFF. The whole variable domain, filled in from reference TRBV5-5 and TRBJ2-1, reads DAGVTQSPTHLIKTRGQQVTLRCSPISGHKSVSWYQQVLGQGPQFIFQYYEKEERGRGNFPDRFSARQFPNYSSELNVNALLLGDSALYLCASSFLAGKTLTYNEQFFGPGTRLTVL.

This chain links TRBV5-1 with TRBJ2-5; 12 nucleotides align to TRBD1. The J segment lost 2 bases and the V segment lost 4 bases, leaving 6 bases of the junction unmatched. The CDR3 is made up of 16 amino acids. The germline CDR1 and CDR2 sequences are SGHRS and YFSETQ. Here the CDR3 DNA reads TGCGCCAGCAGCCCGGGGACAGGGGGCGTACAAGAGACCCAGTACTTC. It codes for CASSPGTGGVQETQYF. Combining the CDR3 with reference TRBV5-1 and TRBJ2-5 gives the whole variable domain KAGVTQTPRYLIKTRGQQVTLSCSPISGHRSVSWYQQTPGQGLQFLFEYFSETQRNKGNFPGRFSGRQFSNSRSEMNVSTLELGDSALYLCASSPGTGGVQETQYFGPGTRLLVL.

This clonotype was seen a few times. This chain joins TRBV20-1 and TRBJ2-7; D is perhaps TRBD1 or TRBD2 (6 bases each). The germline V gene encodes CDR1 DFQATT and CDR2 SNEGSKA (reference sequence). The CDR3 loop spans 13 amino acids. The DNA of the CDR3 is TGCAGCCGAGGGGGGACGAAATCCTACGAGCAGTACTTC. Residues: CSRGGTKSYEQYF.

This clonotype was counted ten times or more. This chain connects TRBV3-1 to TRBJ1-4; unclear D gene. CDR1 is LGHDT, CDR2 YNNKEL, per germline (reference sequence). The CDR3 loop spans 16 amino acids. V was clipped by 4 bases and J by 5 bases, with 17 bases between them. This CDR3 is CASSPGSTFLNEKLFF. The CDR3 DNA is TGTGCCAGCAGCCCCGGATCGACATTCTTGAATGAAAAACTGTTTTTT.

The chain is built from TRBV19 and TRBJ1-1; maybe TRBD1 (5 bases). CDR1 LNHDA and CDR2 SQIVND come from the germline V gene (reference sequence). The V gene lost 0 bases and the J gene lost 4 bases, with 9 bases spanning the gap. CDR3 length: 14 amino acids. The CDR3 loop is CASSIEDGGTEAFF. CDR3 bases: TGTGCCAGTAGTATAGAGGATGGGGGCACTGAAGCTTTCTTT.

Notes on this clonotype: This may be a read error, as it is one base from a much larger clone. V gene TRBV20-1 combines with J gene TRBJ2-5; D is perhaps TRBD2 (7 bases). This CDR3 has 15 amino acids. Germline V gene sequence: CDR1 DFQATT, CDR2 SNEGSKA (reference sequence). The CDR3 DNA is TGCGGTGCTAGAGATCTCGGCGGGGGCCAGGGGACCCAGTACTTC. Translating it yields CGARDLGGGQGTQYF.